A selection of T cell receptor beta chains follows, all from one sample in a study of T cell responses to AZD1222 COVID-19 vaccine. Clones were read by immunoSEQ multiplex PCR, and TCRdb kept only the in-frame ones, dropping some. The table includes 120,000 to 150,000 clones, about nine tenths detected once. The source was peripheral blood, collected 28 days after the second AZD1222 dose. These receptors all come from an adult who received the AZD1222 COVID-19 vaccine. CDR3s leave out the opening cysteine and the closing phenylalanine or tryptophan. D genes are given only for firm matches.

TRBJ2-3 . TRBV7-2 ASSTKMGSDTQY
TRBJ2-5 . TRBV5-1 ASSLSETQY
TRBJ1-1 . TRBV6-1 ASSEGVNLAEAF
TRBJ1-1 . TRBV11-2 ASSSAGRQNTEAF
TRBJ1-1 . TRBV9 ASIREGGTEAF
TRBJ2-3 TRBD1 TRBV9 ASSPQGTGTDTQY
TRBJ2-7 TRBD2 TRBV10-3 AISDDGTSGAYEQY
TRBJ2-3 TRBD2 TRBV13 ASSSTRRGGRDTQY
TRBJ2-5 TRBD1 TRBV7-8 ASSRGQQETQY
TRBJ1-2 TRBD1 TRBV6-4 ASSPQGEMGYGYT
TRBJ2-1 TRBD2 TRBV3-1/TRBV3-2 ASSPGLAGGETRNEQF
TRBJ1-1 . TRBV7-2 ASSYDRNTEAF
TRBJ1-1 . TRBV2 ASSGAEGQNTEAF
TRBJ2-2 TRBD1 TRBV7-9 ASRGRGPLGGELF
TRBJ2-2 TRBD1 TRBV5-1 ASLPGQGHTGELF
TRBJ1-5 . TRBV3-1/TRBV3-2 ASSQGRSTPNQPQH
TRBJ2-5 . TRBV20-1 SCTGVETQY
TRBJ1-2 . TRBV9 ASSVGGREAYGYT
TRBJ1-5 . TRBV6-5 ASSSGQSQPQH
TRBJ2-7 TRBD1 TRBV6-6 ASSYYPGGYEQY
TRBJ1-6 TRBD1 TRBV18 ASSPNTLDRERSYNSPLH
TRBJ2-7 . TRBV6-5 ASGPNTYYEQY
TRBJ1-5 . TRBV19 ASRDSYNQPQH
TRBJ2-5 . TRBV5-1 ASSLVGTSRAETQY
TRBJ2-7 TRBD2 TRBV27 ASSFTASGSYEQY
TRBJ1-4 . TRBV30 AWNAGDQNEKLF
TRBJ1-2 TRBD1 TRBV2 ASRPGQEAGYT
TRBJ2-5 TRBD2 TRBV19 ASRKAGGETQY
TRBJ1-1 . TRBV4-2 ASSHLRPLTEAF
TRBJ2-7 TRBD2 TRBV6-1 ASSSPGRSYEQY
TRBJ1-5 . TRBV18 ASSAQGNNQPQH
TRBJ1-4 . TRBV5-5 ASSHPTGSNEKLF
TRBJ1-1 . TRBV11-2 ASSPGGSGPNTEAF
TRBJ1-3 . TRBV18 ASSPPNSLSGNTIY
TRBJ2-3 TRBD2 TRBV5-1 ASSYQTSGGPSTDTQY